Here is one T cell receptor (beta chain) with its context. Its specificity is unknown. A read error may explain this, as a much larger clone is one base away. PBMCs were obtained from 8.5 to 10 ml of fresh peripheral blood. The CDR3 contains 13 residues. Germline V gene sequence: CDR1 DFQATT, CDR2 SNEGSKA (reference sequence). The sample is drawn from a study of Graves' ophthalmopathy and Graves' hyperthyroidism. In the study overall: Before any treatment, peripheral blood was taken at the initial diagnosis. Broader study findings: Built on 13 signatures, a model told ophthalmopathy apart from stable hyperthyroidism with almost 90% sensitivity and almost 84% specificity.

The authors amplified TCR beta CDR3 regions, and they did so from RNA transcripts for repertoire sequencing. Second-round multiplex PCR followed a first-round RT-PCR using HTBI primers. TCRdb called the multiplex PCR reads again in MiXCR, with one record for every CDR3 protein. The sample holds fewer than 650,000 distinct CDR3 sequences; about 24% are singletons and the top ten take more than 5.5%. The rearrangement links TRBV20-1 to TRBJ2-7; perhaps D is TRBD1 or TRBD2 (5 bases each). The TCR comes from a woman aged 18-35 years with stable Graves' hyperthyroidism. Some clones in this sample may be carry-over from other donors' samples. The sample taken for sequencing was peripheral blood. CDR3 sequence: CSASEGWVHEQCF. The CDR3 region has the DNA TGCAGTGCTAGCGAGGGGTGGGTCCACGAGCAGTGCTTC.